These 27 T cell receptor beta chains were sequenced from one sample in a study of liver allograft versus peripheral blood T cells. Study context: Within transplanted livers, the T cell receptor repertoires were examined and compared against the repertoires present in the peripheral blood of liver transplant recipients.

Each CDR3 protein is one row after TCRdb ran MiXCR on the reads. The table has approximately 9,400 distinct CDR3 sequences, 15% to 20% seen once. Receptor source: a human patient who had a liver transplant. Some T cells may arise from the graft donor.

The V call is TRBV20-1, the J call TRBJ1-2, with TRBD1 matching 10 bases. This CDR3 region has 15 residues. V dropped 2 bases and J dropped 1; count of bases not matched to a gene: 4. Germline CDR1 reads DFQATT; CDR2 reads SNEGSKA (reference sequence). The CDR3 sequence is CSARLRDRGNYGYTF. In nucleotides, the CDR3 is TGCAGTGCTAGATTGAGGGACAGGGGTAACTATGGCTACACCTTC.

V usage is TRBV6-2 or TRBV6-3 and J usage is TRBJ2-4; D is uncertain. Per the germline V gene, CDR1 is MNHEY and CDR2 is SVGEGT. The CDR3 loop spans 16 amino acids. Between the trimmed V and J ends, which lost 0 bases and 0 bases, there was a span of 9 bases. In nucleotides, the CDR3 is TGTGCCAGCAGTTACTCGGTTAACCTAGCCAAAAACATTCAGTACTTC. Translated, it gives CASSYSVNLAKNIQYF.

In regard to this clonotype: At one end, the junction sequence differs from germline, possibly due to a read error. J is TRBJ1-2 and V is TRBV12-3 or TRBV12-4, with 9 bases lining up with TRBD1. This CDR3 has 14 amino acids. CDR3 protein: CASSLGGTGRGYTF. The CDR3, as DNA: TGTGCCAGCAGCTTAGGCGGGACAGGGAGGGGCTACACCTTC.

This clonotype has a count of ten or more. The chain recombines TRBV6-5 with TRBJ1-5; 10 bases map to TRBD1. The CDR3 has 14 amino acids. Germline V CDR1 and CDR2: MNHEY, SVGAGI. V trimming: 2 bases; J trimming: 5 bases; junction bases outside the gene matches: 0. CDR3 nucleotides: TGTGCCAGCAGTTACGGACAGGGGGATCAGCCCCAGCATTTT. This encodes CASSYGQGDQPQHF.

This clonotype was found many times. The genes are TRBV27 and TRBJ1-6; the match to TRBD1 covers 7 bases. The germline V gene has CDR1 MNHEY and CDR2 SMNVEV (reference sequence). The CDR3 totals 14 residues. V gave up 6 bases and J gave up 7 bases; unmatched junction bases: 6. The CDR3 DNA sequence: TGTGCCAGCAGACCAGGGGGTGTAAATTCACCCCTCCACTTT. Protein sequence: CASRPGGVNSPLHF.

This clonotype counts as medium-sized. The chain carries TRBV13 and TRBJ1-1; unclear D gene. Germline V gene sequence: CDR1 PRHDT, CDR2 FYEKMQ (reference sequence). The ends were cut back, 0 bases at V and 3 bases at J, with 8 bases in the middle. The CDR3 contains 14 residues. In nucleotides, the CDR3 is TGTGCCAGCAGCTTAGGTGGTAGGGACACTGAAGCTTTCTTT. Protein: CASSLGGRDTEAFF. The entire variable domain, with the rest obtained from reference TRBV13 and TRBJ1-1, is as follows: AAGVIQSPRHLIKEKRETATLKCYPIPRHDTVYWYQQGPGQDPQFLISFYEKMQSDKGSIPDRFSAQQFSDYHSELNMSSLELGDSALYFCASSLGGRDTEAFFGQGTRLTVV.

The table lists this clonotype with a few counts. The chain links TRBV9 to TRBJ1-4, with TRBD1 identical over 7 bases. CDR1 and CDR2 (germline): SGDLS, YYNGEE. V gave up 8 bases and J gave up 6 bases; unmatched junction bases: 4. The CDR3 loop spans 12 amino acids. The CDR3: CARQGLDEKLFF. The DNA for the CDR3 is TGTGCCAGACAGGGGTTGGATGAAAAACTGTTTTTT.

By proportion, this clonotype is medium-sized (0.01 to 0.1%). CDR3 DNA: TGTGCCAGCAGTGAAGAGGTGAACACTGAAGCTTTCTTT. Translating gives CASSEEVNTEAFF. The chain has TRBV6-1 and TRBJ1-1; D not resolved. The germline gives CDR1 MNHNS, CDR2 SASEGT. Trimming cost V 1 base and J 0 bases, with 3 bases left between them. The CDR3 has 13 residues.

This clonotype was detected a few times. The chain combines TRBV19 with TRBJ2-2, with TRBD1 identical over 8 bases. The length of the CDR3 is 15 residues. After removal of 2 bases from V and 5 bases from J, the junction contained 4 bases not matched to a gene. Germline CDR1 and CDR2: LNHDA and SQIVND (reference sequence). The CDR3 DNA reads as TGTGCCAGTAGTATACCAGGGGGCCGTACCGGGGAGCTGTTTTTT. Translating gives CASSIPGGRTGELFF. Filled out from reference TRBV19 and TRBJ2-2, the complete variable domain reads DGGITQSPKYLFRKEGQNVTLSCEQNLNHDAMYWYRQDPGQGLRLIYYSQIVNDFQKGDIAEGYSVSREKKESFPLTVTSAQKNPTAFYLCASSIPGGRTGELFFGEGSRLTVL.

Sample share makes this clonotype medium-sized. This sequence joins TRBV30 and TRBJ1-1; D not certain. V lost 5 bases, J lost 3 bases, and 13 bases lay in between. Germline CDR1 is GTSNPN and CDR2 is SVGIG (reference sequence). The CDR3 sequence is 13 residues long. The CDR3 protein is CAWGHGRDTEAFF. CDR3 bases: TGTGCCTGGGGGCATGGAAGGGACACTGAAGCTTTCTTT.

At least ten counts were recorded for this clonotype. The chain uses TRBV6-1 and TRBJ1-5, with a weak D call TRBD1 (5 bases). Trimming left V 0 bases short and J 3 bases short, with 9 bases between. Germline CDR1 and CDR2: MNHNS and SASEGT. This CDR3 is 15 amino acids long. The CDR3 region has the DNA TGTGCCAGCAGTGAAGCGTGGACACCCAATCAGCCCCAGCATTTT. As protein: CASSEAWTPNQPQHF.

Ten or more counts support this clonotype. This chain uses TRBV5-4 with TRBJ2-2; D could derive from TRBD1 or TRBD2 (5 bases each). Looked up from germline, CDR1 is SGHNT and CDR2 is YYREEE (reference sequence). The V end lost 0 bases, the J end lost 5 bases, and 14 bases lay between the germline ends. The CDR3 is made up of 16 amino acids. CDR3: CASSLVGRWGTGELFF. The DNA of the CDR3 is TGTGCCAGCAGCTTGGTAGGAAGATGGGGGACCGGGGAGCTGTTTTTT.

The chain uses TRBV27 and TRBJ1-2; the D gene is possibly TRBD1 (5 bases). The CDR3 covers 13 residues. The V end was cut by 6 bases, the J end by 3 bases, with 11 bases between. Germline-derived CDR1 and CDR2 are MNHEY and SMNVEV (reference sequence). CDR3 residues: CASSHGADYGYTF. As DNA, the CDR3 is TGTGCCAGCAGCCACGGGGCAGACTATGGCTACACCTTC.

The chain recombines TRBV19 with TRBJ1-2; D call uncertain. This CDR3 region has 11 residues. Per germline, CDR1 LNHDA and CDR2 SQIVND (reference sequence). Trimming took 2 bases from V and 10 from J, leaving 8 bases between them. The CDR3 loop reads CASSIIGDYTF. The DNA of the CDR3 is TGTGCCAGTAGTATAATCGGGGACTACACCTTC.

This clonotype is deemed medium-sized. V usage is TRBV27 and J usage is TRBJ1-3, with D tentatively TRBD1 (5 bases). Germline CDR1 is MNHEY and CDR2 is SMNVEV (reference sequence). The CDR3 runs 15 residues. Trimming took off 5 bases at V and 2 bases at J, with 13 bases between the two ends. The CDR3 DNA reads as TGTGCCAGCAGTCCCTCAGGGCCCGCTGGAAACACCATATATTTT. This gives the protein CASSPSGPAGNTIYF.

This clonotype was found many times. The genes are TRBV27 and TRBJ1-2; 9 bases line up with TRBD1. CDR1 and CDR2 from the germline V gene are MNHEY and SMNVEV (reference sequence). The CDR3 has 14 residues. With V trimmed by 3 bases and J by 8 bases, 7 bases remained unmatched. CDR3 bases: TGTGCCAGCAGTTTGGGGACAGGGATTCCAGGCTACACCTTC. Residues: CASSLGTGIPGYTF.

This clonotype was observed a handful of times. The chain carries TRBV7-2 and TRBJ2-7, with D perhaps matching TRBD2 (6 bases). V was trimmed by 3 bases and J by 3 bases, leaving 12 bases between them. The CDR3 is 14 residues long. Per the germline V gene, CDR1 is SGHTA and CDR2 is FQGNSA. The CDR3 is CASSLGLGGYEQYF. The CDR3 DNA reads as TGTGCCAGCAGCTTGGGGTTGGGGGGCTACGAGCAGTACTTC.

Within the sample, this clonotype is medium-sized (0.01 to 0.1%). The chain recombines TRBV7-9 with TRBJ2-7, with D perhaps TRBD1 (6 bases). In germline, CDR1 is SEHNR, CDR2 FQNEAQ (reference sequence). CDR3 length: 13 residues. Trimming took off 8 bases at V and 3 bases at J, with 14 bases between the two ends. The CDR3 here is CASVAGVSYEQYF. In nucleotides, the CDR3 is TGTGCCAGCGTGGCAGGGGTTAGCTACGAGCAGTACTTC.

This clonotype appeared many times. This chain links TRBV10-1 with TRBJ1-1; weak D call: TRBD1 (6 bases). V was cut by 6 bases and J by 0 bases, with 14 bases left in between. Germline lookup yields CDR1 WNHNN and CDR2 SYGVQD (reference sequence). CDR3 length: 15 residues. CDR3 DNA sequence: TGCGCCAGCAGGGCTAGAACAGGGCTGAACACTGAAGCTTTCTTT. It yields the protein CASRARTGLNTEAFF.

By share of the sample, this clonotype is medium-sized. This chain uses TRBV29-1 with TRBJ2-4; possible D gene TRBD2, 6 bases. Trimming took 3 bases from V and 3 from J, leaving 9 bases between them. Germline-derived CDR1 and CDR2 are SQVTM and ANQGSEA. The CDR3 extends over 13 amino acids. For the CDR3, the DNA is TGCAGCGTTGATGGGGGGAGCAAAAACATTCAGTACTTC. Its protein product is CSVDGGSKNIQYF.

This clonotype has more than one count but fewer than ten. This chain uses TRBV3-1 with TRBJ2-7; no firm D call. The germline V gene encodes CDR1 LGHDT and CDR2 YNNKEL (reference sequence). Trimming removed 5 bases at V and 2 bases at J, with 10 bases between. This CDR3 comprises 13 residues. The CDR3 sequence: CASSSGPAYEQYF. As DNA, the CDR3 is TGTGCCAGCAGCTCTGGCCCGGCCTACGAGCAGTACTTC.

This clonotype has at least ten counts. V gene TRBV10-2 combines with J gene TRBJ2-2, with 9 bases that match TRBD1. The CDR3 is 14 amino acids. With V trimmed by 9 bases and J by 3 bases, 5 bases remained unmatched. Germline values: CDR1 WSHSY, CDR2 SAAADI. CDR3 region: CARPRQGDTGELFF. DNA for the CDR3: TGCGCCAGACCTAGACAGGGGGACACCGGGGAGCTGTTTTTT.

There are a few counts of this clonotype. This chain uses TRBV3-1 with TRBJ1-2; D might be TRBD1 (5 bases). The CDR3 extends over 13 amino acids. CDR1 LGHDT and CDR2 YNNKEL come from the germline V gene (reference sequence). V gave up 1 base and J gave up 8 bases, with 11 bases separating them. The CDR3: CASSQGGLRGYTF. CDR3 nucleotide sequence: TGTGCCAGCAGCCAAGGGGGACTTCGGGGCTACACCTTC.

This rearrangement joins TRBV7-9 to TRBJ2-7; D tentatively reads TRBD1 or TRBD2 (5 bases each). CDR1 is SEHNR and CDR2 is FQNEAQ in the germline V gene (reference sequence). This CDR3 has 16 residues. V lost 5 bases, J lost 2 bases, and 19 bases lay in between. CDR3 sequence (DNA): TGTGCCAGCAGCCTAATCTCCGGGGCCGACGCCTACGAGCAGTACTTC. Residues: CASSLISGADAYEQYF.

This clonotype has a handful of counts. The V and J genes are TRBV25-1 and TRBJ2-1, with 9 bases identical to TRBD1. The V and J ends lost 4 bases and 2 bases, in that order; junction bases with no gene match: 0. Germline values: CDR1 MGHDK, CDR2 SYGVNS. The CDR3 contains 14 residues. For the CDR3, the DNA is TGTGCCAGCAGTGGGACAGGGGCCTACAATGAGCAGTTCTTC. It is translated as CASSGTGAYNEQFF.

A word on this clonotype: The likely explanation is a read error, given a far larger clone one base away. The V gene is TRBV15, the J gene TRBJ1-1; D not certain. The CDR3 is made up of 16 amino acids. Trimming removed 5 bases at V and 1 base at J, with 17 bases between. Germline CDR1 LNHNV, CDR2 YYDKDF (reference sequence). The DNA for the CDR3 is TGTGCCACCAGCTCCATAGCTGAGCGGGGGAACACTGAAGCTTTCTTT. This translates into CATSSIAERGNTEAFF.

This clonotype occurred a few times. The chain recombines TRBV7-3 with TRBJ2-2; the D is unclear. In germline, CDR1 is SGHTA, CDR2 FQGTGA. CDR3 length equals 12 residues. With 6 bases removed from V and 4 bases from J, the gap between germline ends came to 6 bases. The CDR3: CASSIITGELFF. As DNA, the CDR3 is TGTGCCAGCAGTATCATCACCGGGGAGCTGTTTTTT.